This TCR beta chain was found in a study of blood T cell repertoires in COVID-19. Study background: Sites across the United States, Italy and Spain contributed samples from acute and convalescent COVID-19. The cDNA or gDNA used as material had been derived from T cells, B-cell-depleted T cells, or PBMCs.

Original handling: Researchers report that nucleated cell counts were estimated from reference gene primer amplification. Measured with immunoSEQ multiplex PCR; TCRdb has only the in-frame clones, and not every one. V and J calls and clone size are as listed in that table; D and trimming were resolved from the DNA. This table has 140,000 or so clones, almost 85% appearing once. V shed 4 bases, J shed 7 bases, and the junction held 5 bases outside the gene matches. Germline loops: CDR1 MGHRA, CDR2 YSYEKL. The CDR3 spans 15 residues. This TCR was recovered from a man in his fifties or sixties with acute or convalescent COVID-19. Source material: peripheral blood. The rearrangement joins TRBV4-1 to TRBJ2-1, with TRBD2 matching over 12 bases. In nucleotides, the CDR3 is TGCGCCAGCAGCCGGACTAGCGGGGTAGAGAATGAGCAGTTCTTC. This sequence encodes CASSRTSGVENEQFF.